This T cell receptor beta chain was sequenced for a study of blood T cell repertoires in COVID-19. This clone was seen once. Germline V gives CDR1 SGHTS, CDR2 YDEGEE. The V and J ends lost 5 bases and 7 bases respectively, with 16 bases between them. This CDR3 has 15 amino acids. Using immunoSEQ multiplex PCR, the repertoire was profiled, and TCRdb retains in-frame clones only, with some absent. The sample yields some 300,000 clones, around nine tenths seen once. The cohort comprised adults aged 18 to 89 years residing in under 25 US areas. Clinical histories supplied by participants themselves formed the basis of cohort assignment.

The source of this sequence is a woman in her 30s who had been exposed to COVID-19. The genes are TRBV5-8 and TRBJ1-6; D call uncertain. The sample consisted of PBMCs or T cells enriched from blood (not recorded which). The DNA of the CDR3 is TGTGCCAGCAGGGGGTCCGGGATGCTAAATTCACCCCTCCACTTT. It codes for CASRGSGMLNSPLHF.